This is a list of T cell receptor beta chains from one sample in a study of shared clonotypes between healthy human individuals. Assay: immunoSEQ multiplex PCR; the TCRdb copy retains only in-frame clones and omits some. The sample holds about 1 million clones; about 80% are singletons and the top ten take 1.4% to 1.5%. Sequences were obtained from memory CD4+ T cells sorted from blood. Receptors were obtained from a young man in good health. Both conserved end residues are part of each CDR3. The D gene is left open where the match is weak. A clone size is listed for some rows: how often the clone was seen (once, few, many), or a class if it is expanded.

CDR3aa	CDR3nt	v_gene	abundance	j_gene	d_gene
CASSPGQLYEQYF	TGTGCCAGCTCACCTGGACAGTTGTACGAGCAGTACTTC	TRBV18	.	TRBJ2-7	.
CSGWGIDEKLFF	TGCAGCGGGTGGGGGATTGATGAAAAACTGTTTTTT	TRBV29-1	few	TRBJ1-4	.
CASSTRPGGYNEQFF	TGTGCCAGCAGCACCCGCCCAGGGGGCTACAATGAGCAGTTCTTC	TRBV11-2	.	TRBJ2-1	TRBD1
CASSPVRTSGANEQFF	TGTGCCAGCTCACCCGTCAGGACTAGCGGGGCTAATGAGCAGTTCTTC	TRBV18	.	TRBJ2-1	TRBD2
CASRGGETQYF	TGTGCCTCCAGGGGGGGAGAGACCCAGTACTTC	TRBV19	few	TRBJ2-5	.
CASSRGQGDNSPLHF	TGCGCCAGCAGCCGAGGGCAGGGGGATAATTCACCCCTCCACTTT	TRBV5-1	many	TRBJ1-6	TRBD1
CAWRDARRGVAYEQYF	TGTGCCTGGAGAGACGCCCGAAGGGGAGTGGCCTACGAGCAGTACTTC	TRBV30	.	TRBJ2-7	.
CASSLNPLGANSPLHF	TGCGCCAGCAGCTTGAACCCTCTGGGGGCGAATTCACCCCTCCACTTT	TRBV5-1	.	TRBJ1-6	.
CASSSRRQGGGTDTQYF	TGTGCCAGCAGCTCAAGACGACAGGGCGGGGGGACAGATACGCAGTATTTT	TRBV11-3	few	TRBJ2-3	.
CASSYVDGSPLHF	TGTGCCAGCAGTTACGTGGACGGTTCACCCCTCCACTTT	TRBV6-5	few	TRBJ1-6	.
CASSVDHSEKLFF	TGTGCCAGCAGCGTAGACCATTCTGAAAAACTGTTTTTT	TRBV9	.	TRBJ1-4	.
CASSKGPGEGNTIYF	TGTGCCAGCAGTAAAGGACCCGGGGAAGGAAACACCATATATTTT	TRBV2	.	TRBJ1-3	.
CASSISSFSLNYGYTF	TGTGCCAGTAGTATATCCTCCTTTTCCCTTAACTATGGCTACACCTTC	TRBV19	.	TRBJ1-2	.
CACGRQFTGELFF	TGTGCCTGCGGCCGCCAATTTACCGGGGAGCTGTTTTTT	TRBV30	.	TRBJ2-2	.
CASSSQGVSYNEQFF	TGTGCCAGCAGCTCCCAGGGCGTCTCCTACAATGAGCAGTTCTTC	TRBV7-9	once	TRBJ2-1	.
CASSATRFETQYF	TGTGCCAGCAGCGCCACACGGTTTGAGACCCAGTACTTC	TRBV28	.	TRBJ2-5	.
CASSPEERGGEKLFF	TGTGCCAGCAGCCCGGAGGAGAGAGGTGGCGAAAAACTGTTTTTT	TRBV2	.	TRBJ1-4	.
CASSLDGLGSYEQYF	TGTGCCAGCAGCTTAGATGGCCTGGGCTCCTACGAGCAGTACTTC	TRBV11-2	.	TRBJ2-7	.
CASSLDSTGLNTEAFF	TGTGCCAGCAGCTTAGATAGTACGGGTTTGAACACTGAAGCTTTCTTT	TRBV11-2	.	TRBJ1-1	.
CACRVAANTGELFF	TGTGCCTGTAGGGTAGCGGCGAACACCGGGGAGCTGTTTTTT	TRBV2	.	TRBJ2-2	.
CASTGGAGNTIYF	TGTGCCAGCACAGGGGGTGCTGGAAACACCATATATTTT	TRBV2	.	TRBJ1-3	TRBD1
CASSPNRNQPQHF	TGTGCCAGCAGTCCCAACCGCAATCAGCCCCAGCATTTT	TRBV27	.	TRBJ1-5	.
CASSLTTATGNEQYF	TGTGCCAGCAGTTTAACGACAGCGACAGGAAACGAGCAGTACTTC	TRBV28	once	TRBJ2-7	.
CASSKDLYTNTGELFF	TGTGCCAGCAGCAAGGACCTATATACGAACACCGGGGAGCTGTTTTTT	TRBV28	.	TRBJ2-2	.
CASSQAGKGAVQETQYF	TGTGCCAGCAGCCAAGCTGGAAAGGGGGCAGTCCAAGAGACCCAGTACTTC	TRBV14	.	TRBJ2-5	TRBD1
CASTRGSEHNTGELFF	TGCGCCAGCACACGGGGCTCGGAACACAACACCGGGGAGCTGTTTTTT	TRBV4-1	.	TRBJ2-2	.
CASSVLQNSYNSPLHF	TGTGCCAGCAGCGTACTACAGAACTCCTATAATTCACCCCTCCACTTT	TRBV9	.	TRBJ1-6	.
CAWSSNGRVSYNEQFF	TGTGCCTGGAGTTCAAACGGGAGGGTTTCCTACAATGAGCAGTTCTTC	TRBV30	.	TRBJ2-1	TRBD2
CASSPPMGTGRSTEAFF	TGTGCCAGCAGCCCCCCCATGGGGACAGGGAGGAGCACTGAAGCTTTCTTT	TRBV7-6	few	TRBJ1-1	TRBD1
CASSAGSLSGNTIYF	TGTGCCAGCAGCGCCGGGAGCCTCTCTGGAAACACCATATATTTT	TRBV6-1	.	TRBJ1-3	.
CSVDGGGNTEAFF	TGCAGCGTTGATGGAGGGGGGAACACTGAAGCTTTCTTT	TRBV29-1	few	TRBJ1-1	.
CASSERGYNQPQHF	TGTGCCAGCAGTGAAAGGGGCTACAATCAGCCCCAGCATTTT	TRBV6-1	.	TRBJ1-5	.
CASSISSGGTRETQYF	TGTGCTAGCAGCATCTCTAGCGGGGGCACGAGGGAGACCCAGTACTTC	TRBV7-7	.	TRBJ2-5	TRBD2
CASSRSGTSGSYEQFF	TGTGCCAGCTCACGATCCGGGACTAGCGGGAGCTATGAGCAGTTCTTC	TRBV18	.	TRBJ2-1	TRBD2